The clone carrying this TCR beta chain has more than one count but fewer than ten. Its target is not known. Trimming removed 4 bases at V and 2 bases at J, with 12 bases between. The CDR3 extends over 14 amino acids. The record originates from a study of identical twins. Among all donors, each was a healthy Caucasian. A universal primer site was created by template switching, with the cDNA bearing unique molecular identifiers. TCRdb reprocessed the 5' RACE reads via MiXCR and lists one record per CDR3 protein. Of a few hundred thousand distinct CDR3 sequences listed, over 8.5% are singletons. Findings of the study overall: Invariant cells of the MAIT and iNKT types might have partly distorted the zero-insertion analyses.

These data were likewise used in another study, on yellow fever vaccine responses in identical twins.

The sequencing sample was made of PBMCs. This clonotype originated in a woman in her late teens or twenties in good health. This chain connects TRBV12-3 or TRBV12-4 to TRBJ2-7; TRBD2 might be the D (6 bases). The chain's CDR3 is CASSSHGGTYEQYF. The CDR3 nucleotides read TGTGCCAGCAGTTCCCACGGAGGGACCTACGAGCAGTACTTC.